This T cell receptor beta chain was recorded in a study of shared clonotypes between healthy human individuals. Whole-study results and caveats: In a handful of donors, around 5% of naive CD4 clonotypes appeared in common. Memory subsets generally showed lower estimated richness than naive subsets. How much donors shared clonotypes was expected to be affected by sequencing depth.

The length of the CDR3 is 15 residues. V lost 4 bases and J lost 6, with 16 bases in between. Germline CDR1 reads MNHEY; CDR2 reads SVGAGI. Sorted-subset replicate PCR reactions were performed with approximately 0.2 ug DNA, corresponding to 30,000 to 35,000 T cell genomes. Sequenced by immunoSEQ multiplex PCR; TCRdb stores in-frame clones only, minus some. This table has 450,000 to 700,000 clones, roughly 95% appearing once. It was CD45RO-negative cells, positively selected for CCR7, that made up naive CD8 cells, with terminally differentiated effector memory CD45RA+ cells excluded. This clone was seen a single time. Antigen specificity is unknown.

The clonotype was recovered from a woman aged 25 to 45 in good health. Sequenced: naive CD8+ T cells sorted from blood. This chain uses TRBV6-5 with TRBJ1-5; D not resolved. The CDR3 loop is CASSSIDGSRQPQHF. The CDR3 coding sequence is TGTGCCAGCAGTTCTATAGACGGGAGCCGTCAGCCCCAGCATTTT.